This entry is about one T cell receptor (beta chain). The CDR3 extends over 13 amino acids. Germline V gives CDR1 SEHNR, CDR2 FQNEAQ (reference sequence). V was pared by 4 bases and J by 8 bases, with 14 bases between. This sample stems from a study of shared clonotypes between healthy human individuals. The method was immunoSEQ multiplex PCR; TCRdb's version includes in-frame clones alone and lacks a portion of them. The sample has more than 550,000 clones, about 90% seen once. The naive CD8 population came from CD45RO-negative cells selected for CCR7, without terminally differentiated effector memory CD45RA+ cells.

The chain uses TRBV7-9 and TRBJ1-1; a weak D match, TRBD1 (6 bases). The sequenced material came from naive CD8+ T cells sorted from blood. The TCR originated in a man aged 30 to 45 in good health. CDR3 protein: CASSSPSDREAFF. The CDR3 nucleotides are TGTGCCAGCAGCTCCCCGTCGGACAGAGAAGCTTTCTTT.